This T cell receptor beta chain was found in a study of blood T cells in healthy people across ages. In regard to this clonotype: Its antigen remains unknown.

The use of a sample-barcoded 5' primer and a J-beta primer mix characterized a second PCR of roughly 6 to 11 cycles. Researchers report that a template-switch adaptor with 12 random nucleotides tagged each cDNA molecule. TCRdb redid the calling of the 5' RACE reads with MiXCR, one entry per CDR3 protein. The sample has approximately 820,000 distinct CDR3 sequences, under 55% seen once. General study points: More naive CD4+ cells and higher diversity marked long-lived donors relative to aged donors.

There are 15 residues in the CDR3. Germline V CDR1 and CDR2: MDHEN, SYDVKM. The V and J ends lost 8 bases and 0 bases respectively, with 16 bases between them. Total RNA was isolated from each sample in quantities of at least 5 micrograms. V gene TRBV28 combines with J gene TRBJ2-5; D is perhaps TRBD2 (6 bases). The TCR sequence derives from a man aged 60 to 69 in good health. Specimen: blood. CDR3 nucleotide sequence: TGTGCCAGCTGGCCGGGCCTAGCGTACCAAGAGACCCAGTACTTC. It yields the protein CASWPGLAYQETQYF.